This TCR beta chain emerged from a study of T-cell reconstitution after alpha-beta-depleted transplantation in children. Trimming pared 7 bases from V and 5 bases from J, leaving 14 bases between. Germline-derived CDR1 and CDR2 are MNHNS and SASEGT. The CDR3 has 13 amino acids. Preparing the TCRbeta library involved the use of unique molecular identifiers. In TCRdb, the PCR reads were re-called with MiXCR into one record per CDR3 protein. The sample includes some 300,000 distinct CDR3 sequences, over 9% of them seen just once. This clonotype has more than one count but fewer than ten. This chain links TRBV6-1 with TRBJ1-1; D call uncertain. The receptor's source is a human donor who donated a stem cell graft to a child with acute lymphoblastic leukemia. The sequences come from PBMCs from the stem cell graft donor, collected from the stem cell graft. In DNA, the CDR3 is TGTGCCAGCAATCGGAACCTGGGGACTGAAGCTTTCTTT. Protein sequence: CASNRNLGTEAFF.